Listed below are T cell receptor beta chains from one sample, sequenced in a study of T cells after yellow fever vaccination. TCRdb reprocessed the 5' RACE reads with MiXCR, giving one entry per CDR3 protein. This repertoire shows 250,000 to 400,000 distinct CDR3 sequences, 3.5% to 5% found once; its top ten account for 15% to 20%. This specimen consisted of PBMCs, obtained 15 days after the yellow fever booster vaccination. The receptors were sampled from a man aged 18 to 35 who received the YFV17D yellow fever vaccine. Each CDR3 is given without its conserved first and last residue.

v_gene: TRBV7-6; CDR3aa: ASSLAPGSVWGTDTQY
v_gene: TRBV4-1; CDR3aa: ASSPSYTDTQY
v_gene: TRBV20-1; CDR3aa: SARPRTSTDTQY
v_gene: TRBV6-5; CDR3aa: ASSYSRLRTDTQY
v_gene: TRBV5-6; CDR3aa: ASSFLTRGEYEQY
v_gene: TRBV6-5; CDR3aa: ASSYSGGNLSPLH
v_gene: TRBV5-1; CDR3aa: ASSLEAGLGANVLT
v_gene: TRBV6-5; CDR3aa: ASRGTSGAYEQY
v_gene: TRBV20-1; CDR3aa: SADLAVQETQY
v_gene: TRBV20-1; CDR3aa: SAPYTDRGLFGNTIY
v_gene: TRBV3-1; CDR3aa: ASSQFVGNTQY
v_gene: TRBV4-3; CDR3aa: ASSQDAFGNTGELF
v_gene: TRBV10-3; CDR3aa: AIRMGTGGSPLH
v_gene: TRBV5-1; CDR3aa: ASRIADNEKLF
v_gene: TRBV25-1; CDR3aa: ASSESRRGVTDTQY
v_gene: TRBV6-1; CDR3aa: ASNSGLLSQPQH
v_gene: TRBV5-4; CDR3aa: ASSLYGGNTEAF
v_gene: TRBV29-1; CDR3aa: SVGGNEQF
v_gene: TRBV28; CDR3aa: ASSFEGGGETQY
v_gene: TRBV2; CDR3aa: ASRTRANTGELF
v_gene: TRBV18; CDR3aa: ASSPSGEYGYT
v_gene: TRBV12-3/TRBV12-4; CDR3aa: ASSVLAANYGYT
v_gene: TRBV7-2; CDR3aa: ASSVTSGDFSYEQY
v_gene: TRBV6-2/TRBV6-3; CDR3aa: ASSYRGWDEQF
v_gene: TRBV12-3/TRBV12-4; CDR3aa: ASSLEAGGAYNEQF
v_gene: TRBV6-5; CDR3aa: ASSYSFSRIKNIQY
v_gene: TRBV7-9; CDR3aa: ASSLGGGFNTEAF
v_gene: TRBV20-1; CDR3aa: SARDRVGQGYGYT
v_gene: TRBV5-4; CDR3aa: ASSLGGAGSGNTIY